This T cell receptor beta chain was obtained from a study of T cell responses to AZD1222 COVID-19 vaccine. General observations from the study: Clonal diversity was possibly underestimated, and white British individuals and females predominated among donors. Repertoires were obtained only post-peak T cell response. Only five to seven AZD1222 recipients tested seropositive at baseline. As reported, nearly half of all spike-specific TCRs target variant regions that are unmutated.

On this clone itself: Its antigen is as yet unknown.

The germline V and J ends were trimmed by 3 bases and 4 bases, with 13 bases remaining between them. Germline CDR1 and CDR2: LNHDA and SQIVND (reference sequence). The CDR3 is made up of 16 amino acids. Using immunoSEQ multiplex PCR, the repertoire was profiled, and TCRdb retains in-frame clones only, with some absent. The sample records approximately 61,000 clones, 81% being singletons. The chain employs TRBV19 and TRBJ2-6; possible D gene TRBD2, 6 bases. This TCR was recovered from an adult who received the AZD1222 COVID-19 vaccine. Sample: peripheral blood, taken 28 days after the second AZD1222 dose. The CDR3 sequence is CASSITGLLGANVLTF. CDR3 sequence (DNA): TGTGCCAGTAGTATCACGGGACTTCTCGGGGCCAACGTCCTGACTTTC.